The clone carrying this T cell receptor (beta chain) was seen only a few times. Its specificity is unknown. This sample was taken from a study of response to subunit inactivated influenza vaccine. Study findings and constraints: The authors suggested that every seasonal influenza vaccination recruits few new T cells.

TCRdb ran MiXCR on the RT-PCR reads and lists one entry per CDR3 protein. Among about 620,000 distinct CDR3 sequences listed, over 9.5% were seen once. The input for sequencing was PBMCs from blood, taken on the day of vaccination. The clonotype originates from a man aged 50 or older who received an inactivated influenza vaccine.

The CDR3 nucleotides are TGCGCCAGCAGCATGCAGGGTGCCACTGAAGCTTTCTTT. This sequence encodes CASSMQGATEAFF. The rearrangement uses TRBV5-1 and TRBJ1-1; maybe TRBD1 (5 bases). The V end lost 4 bases, the J end lost 4 bases, and 11 bases lay between the germline ends. Germline loops: CDR1 SGHRS, CDR2 YFSETQ. This CDR3 comprises 13 residues.